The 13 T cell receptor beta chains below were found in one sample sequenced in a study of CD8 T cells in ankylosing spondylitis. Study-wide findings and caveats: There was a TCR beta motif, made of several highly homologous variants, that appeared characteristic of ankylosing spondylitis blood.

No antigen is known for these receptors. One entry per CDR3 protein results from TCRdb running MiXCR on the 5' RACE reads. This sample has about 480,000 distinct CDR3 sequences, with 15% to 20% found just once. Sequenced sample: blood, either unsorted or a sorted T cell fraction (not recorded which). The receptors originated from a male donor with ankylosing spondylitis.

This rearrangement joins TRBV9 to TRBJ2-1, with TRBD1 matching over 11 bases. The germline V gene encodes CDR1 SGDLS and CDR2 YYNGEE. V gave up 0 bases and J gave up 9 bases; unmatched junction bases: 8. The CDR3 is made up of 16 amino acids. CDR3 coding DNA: TGTGCCAGCAGCGTAGCTACGGACAGGGGGCACATTGAGCAGTTCTTC. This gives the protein CASSVATDRGHIEQFF.

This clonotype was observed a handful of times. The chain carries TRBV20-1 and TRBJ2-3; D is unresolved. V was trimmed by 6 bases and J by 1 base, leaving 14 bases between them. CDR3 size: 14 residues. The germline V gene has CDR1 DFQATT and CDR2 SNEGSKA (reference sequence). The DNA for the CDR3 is TGCAGTGCCTACCCCAGCGCCGGCACAGATACGCAGTATTTT. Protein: CSAYPSAGTDTQYF.

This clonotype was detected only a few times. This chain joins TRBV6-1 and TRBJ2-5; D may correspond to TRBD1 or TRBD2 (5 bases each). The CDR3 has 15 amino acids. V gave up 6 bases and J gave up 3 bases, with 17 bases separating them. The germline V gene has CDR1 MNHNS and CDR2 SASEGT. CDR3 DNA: TGTGCCAGCAGCCACCGGTGGGACCCCAAAGAGACCCAGTACTTC. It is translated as CASSHRWDPKETQYF.

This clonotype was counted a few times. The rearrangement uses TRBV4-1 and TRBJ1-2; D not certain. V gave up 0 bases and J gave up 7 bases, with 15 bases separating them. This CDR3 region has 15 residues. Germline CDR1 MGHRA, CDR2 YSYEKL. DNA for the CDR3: TGCGCCAGCAGCCAAGATAGGCAGCCTCGTTTTGGCTACACCTTC. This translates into CASSQDRQPRFGYTF.

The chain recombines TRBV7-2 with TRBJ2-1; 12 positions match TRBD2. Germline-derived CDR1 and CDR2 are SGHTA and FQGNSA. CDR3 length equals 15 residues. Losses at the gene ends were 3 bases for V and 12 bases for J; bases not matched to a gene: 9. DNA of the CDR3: TGTGCCAGCAGCTTGGAGACTAGCGGGGGTGGGGGGCAGTTCTTC. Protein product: CASSLETSGGGGQFF.

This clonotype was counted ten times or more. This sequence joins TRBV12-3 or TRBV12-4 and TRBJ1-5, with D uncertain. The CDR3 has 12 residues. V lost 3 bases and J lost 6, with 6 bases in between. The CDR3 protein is CASSFLSQPQHF. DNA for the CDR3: TGTGCCAGCAGTTTCTTGAGTCAGCCCCAGCATTTT.

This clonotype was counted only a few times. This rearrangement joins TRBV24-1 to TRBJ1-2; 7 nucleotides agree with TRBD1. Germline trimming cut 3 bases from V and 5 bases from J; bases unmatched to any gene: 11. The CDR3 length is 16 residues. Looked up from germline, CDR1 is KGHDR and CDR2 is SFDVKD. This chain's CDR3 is CATSDPLGDSLYGYTF. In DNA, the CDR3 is TGTGCCACCAGTGATCCCCTCGGGGACAGCCTTTATGGCTACACCTTC.

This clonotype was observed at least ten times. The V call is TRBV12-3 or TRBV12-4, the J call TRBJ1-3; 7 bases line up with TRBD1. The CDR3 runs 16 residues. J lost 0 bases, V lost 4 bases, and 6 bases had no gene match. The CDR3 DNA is TGTGCCAGCAGTTCCCACAGGGGAAGCTCTGGAAACACCATATATTTT. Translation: CASSSHRGSSGNTIYF.

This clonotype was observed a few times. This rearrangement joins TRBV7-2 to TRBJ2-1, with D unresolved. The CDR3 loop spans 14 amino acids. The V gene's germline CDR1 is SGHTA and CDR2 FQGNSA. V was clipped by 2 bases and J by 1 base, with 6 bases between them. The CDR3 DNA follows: TGTGCCAGCAGCTTATCCGTTTCCTACAATGAGCAGTTCTTC. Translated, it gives CASSLSVSYNEQFF.

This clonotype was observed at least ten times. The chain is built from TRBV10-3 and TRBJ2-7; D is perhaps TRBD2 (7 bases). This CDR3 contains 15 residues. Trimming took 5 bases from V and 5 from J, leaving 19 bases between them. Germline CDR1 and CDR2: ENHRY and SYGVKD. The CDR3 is CAISRGGGKTNEQYF. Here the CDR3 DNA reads TGTGCCATCAGTCGAGGGGGGGGGAAAACTAACGAGCAGTACTTC.

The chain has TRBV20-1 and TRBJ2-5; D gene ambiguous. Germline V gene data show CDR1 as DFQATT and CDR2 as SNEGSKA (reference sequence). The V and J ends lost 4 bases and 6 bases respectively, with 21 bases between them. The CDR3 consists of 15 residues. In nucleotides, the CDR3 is TGCAGTGCTAACCCGGGCGGTGGGGTCCAGAAGACCCAGTACTTC. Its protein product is CSANPGGGVQKTQYF.

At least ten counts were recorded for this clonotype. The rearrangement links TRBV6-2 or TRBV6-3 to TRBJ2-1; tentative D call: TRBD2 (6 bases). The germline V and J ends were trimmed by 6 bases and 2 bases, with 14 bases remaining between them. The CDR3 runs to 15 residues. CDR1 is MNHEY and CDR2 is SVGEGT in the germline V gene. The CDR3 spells CASSPGTPTYNEQFF. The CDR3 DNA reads TGTGCCAGCAGCCCCGGGACTCCAACCTACAATGAGCAGTTCTTC.

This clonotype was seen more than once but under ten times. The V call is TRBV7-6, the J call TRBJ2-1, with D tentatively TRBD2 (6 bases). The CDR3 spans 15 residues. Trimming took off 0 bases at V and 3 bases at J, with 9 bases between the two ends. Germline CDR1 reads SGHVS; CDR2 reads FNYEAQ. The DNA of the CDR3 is TGTGCCAGCAGCTTAGCACTAGCCGACTACAATGAGCAGTTCTTC. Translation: CASSLALADYNEQFF.